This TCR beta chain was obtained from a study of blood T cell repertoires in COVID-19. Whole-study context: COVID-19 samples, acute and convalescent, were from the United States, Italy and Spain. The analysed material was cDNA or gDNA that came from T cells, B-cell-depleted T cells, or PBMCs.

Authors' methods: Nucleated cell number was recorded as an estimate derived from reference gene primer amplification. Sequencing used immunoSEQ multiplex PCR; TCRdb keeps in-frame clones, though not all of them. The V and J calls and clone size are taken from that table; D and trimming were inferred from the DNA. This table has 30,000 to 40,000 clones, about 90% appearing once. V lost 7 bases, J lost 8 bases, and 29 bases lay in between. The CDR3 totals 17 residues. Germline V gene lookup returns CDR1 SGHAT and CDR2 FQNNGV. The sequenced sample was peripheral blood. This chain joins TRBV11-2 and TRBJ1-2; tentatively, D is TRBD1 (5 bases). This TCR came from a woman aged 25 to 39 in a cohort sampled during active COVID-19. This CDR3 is CASTHFPRRGHGGGYTF. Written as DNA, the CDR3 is TGTGCCAGCACCCACTTTCCAAGGCGGGGCCACGGGGGAGGCTACACCTTC.